This T cell receptor beta chain was identified in a study of cytomegalovirus exposure and HLA in healthy donors. The length of the CDR3 is 12 residues. The V gene's germline CDR1 is SQVTM and CDR2 ANQGSEA. The V and J ends lost 8 bases and 6 bases respectively, with 13 bases between them. The PCR had 60 Vbeta and 13 Jbeta primers. Using immunoSEQ multiplex PCR, the repertoire was profiled, and TCRdb retains in-frame clones only, with some absent. The sample lists approximately 120,000 clones, approximately 10% seen once, with roughly 4.2% in the top ten. This clone was detected only a few times. This rearrangement joins TRBV29-1 to TRBJ2-2; unclear D gene. The specimen was PBMCs. The TCR sequence derives from a woman aged 18-30 years in good health and CMV-seropositive. The CDR3 nucleotides read TGCAGCTCCGAATCTCCGGCCGGGGAGCTGTTTTTT. The encoded protein is CSSESPAGELFF.